The source of this TCR beta chain is a study of cytomegalovirus exposure and HLA in healthy donors. Trimming removed 3 bases at V and 1 base at J, with 10 bases between. CDR1 and CDR2 from the germline V gene are SGHTA and FQGNSA. The CDR3 has 15 amino acids. In its sample, this clone was seen once. Primers: 60 Vbeta forward and 13 Jbeta reverse. Sequenced by immunoSEQ multiplex PCR; TCRdb stores in-frame clones only, minus some. The sample has more than 80,000 clones; approximately 81% are singletons. Sequenced input: PBMCs. This TCR was recovered from a girl aged 2-10 years in good health and CMV-seropositive. The chain combines TRBV7-2 with TRBJ2-1; D possibly corresponds to TRBD2 (5 bases). CDR3 coding DNA: TGTGCCAGCAGCTTTCAGCGGAAATCCTACAATGAGCAGTTCTTC. Translating gives CASSFQRKSYNEQFF.